This entry is about one TCR beta chain. This clone was picked up one time. The specificity of this receptor is unknown. Base qualities were left out, and no much larger clone turns up one base away. The immunoSEQ Assay, a bias-controlled multiplex PCR, was used to amplify TCRbeta CDR3 regions from genomic DNA. The study's processing was this. The number of nucleated cells in each sample was estimated by amplification of reference gene primers within the assay. To quantify the absolute abundance of each unique TCRbeta CDR3 rearrangement, sequence reads were collapsed and filtered. For each sample, productive Simpson clonality was calculated by taking the square root of Simpson's diversity index across productive rearrangements. TCRdb limited this immuneACCESS table to in-frame rearrangements with V and J called. A share of clones is missing; checked studies link under half to unresolved V genes, and the rest is unexplained. The V and J calls and clone size are taken from that table; D and trimming were inferred from the DNA. The sample includes approximately 29,000 clones, with about 92% observed a single time. Around 0.8% of the sample lies in the top ten.

In Seattle, one collaborating source enrolled patients while the infection was active and tracked those patients longitudinally over the course of disease. Each collaborating institution followed its own protocols to collect whole blood in K2EDTA tubes. For TCRbeta analysis, collaborators shipped samples as frozen whole blood, isolated PBMCs, or DNA extracted from either of those sample types. The data stem from a study of blood T cell repertoires in COVID-19 (dated by TCRdb to 2020 to 2022). Background for the entire study: Samples from collaborators originated in the United States, Italy and Spain and spanned both the acute and convalescent phases of COVID-19. Subjects who had been exposed to COVID-19, were actively infected with it, or had recovered from it provided the deeply sampled blood TCRbeta repertoires that made up the dataset. Sample metadata almost always included a de-identified subject ID, COVID-19 status, age in years and sex. Samples came from the ongoing ImmuneRACE study (first 160 participants) plus 1,254 subjects from 6 global collaborators. Where available, HLA class I and class II types were taken from metadata supplied by the sample provider and were not determined by assay-based typing. The repertoires were made available in a free public database intended to serve as a resource for research on the immune response to SARS-CoV-2. The material from the prospective study consisted of cDNA or gDNA derived from T cells, B-cell-depleted T cells, or PBMCs. What the work shows at the level of the full study, not this receptor alone: The quantity of clinical and demographic metadata differed by source and by participant and was supplied without curation.

The CDR3 goes from the cysteine to the phenylalanine over 17 residues. The CDR3 DNA has 51 bases and is translated from base 1. Relative to germline, V is missing 0 bases and J is missing 6 bases, with 10 bases of the junction outside any gene match. Via the germline V gene, CDR1 is SGHTA and CDR2 FQGNSA. Sample: peripheral blood. This chain is built from TRBV7-2 and TRBJ2-2; 7 middle bases align to TRBD1. The sequence derives from a woman between 65 and 79 years old with COVID-19, enrolled during active disease. The sequenced DNA is TGTGCCAGCAGCTTAGCCCGAGGGGGCGGTATCGCCGGGGAGCTGTTTTTT. Translated, it gives CASSLARGGGIAGELFF.